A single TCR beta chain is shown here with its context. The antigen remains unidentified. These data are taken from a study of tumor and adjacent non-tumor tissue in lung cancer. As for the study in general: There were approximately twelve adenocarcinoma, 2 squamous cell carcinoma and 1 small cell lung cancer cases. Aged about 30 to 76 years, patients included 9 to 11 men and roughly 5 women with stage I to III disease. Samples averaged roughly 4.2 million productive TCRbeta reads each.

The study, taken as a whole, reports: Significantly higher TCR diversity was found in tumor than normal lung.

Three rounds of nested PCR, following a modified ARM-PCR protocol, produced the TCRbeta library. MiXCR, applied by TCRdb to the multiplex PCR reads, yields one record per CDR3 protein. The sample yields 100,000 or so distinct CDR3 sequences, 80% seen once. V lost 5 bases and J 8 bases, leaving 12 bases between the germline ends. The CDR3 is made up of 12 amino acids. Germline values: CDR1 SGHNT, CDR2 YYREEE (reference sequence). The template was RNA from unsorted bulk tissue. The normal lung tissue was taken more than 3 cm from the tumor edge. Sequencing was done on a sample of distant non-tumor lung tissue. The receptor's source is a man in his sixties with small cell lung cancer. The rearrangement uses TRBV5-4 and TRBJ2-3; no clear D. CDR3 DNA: TGTGCCAGCAGTTTGTCCCAACGTACGCAGTATTTT. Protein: CASSLSQRTQYF.